The 9 T cell receptor beta chains given below trace back to one sample, sequenced in a study of shared clonotypes between healthy human individuals. Clones were sequenced by immunoSEQ multiplex PCR, and TCRdb holds only the in-frame ones, with some missing. The profile covers approximately 2.5 million clones, with approximately 93% appearing a single time and 0.36% taken by the ten largest. Material for sequencing was naive CD4+ T cells from PBMCs. Subset here: CD45RA+ positively selected. These receptors were collected from a man younger than 35 in good health. Some clones in this sample may be carry-over from other donors' samples.

This rearrangement joins TRBV7-3 to TRBJ1-5, with D perhaps TRBD1 (5 bases). Germline V gene sequence: CDR1 SGHTA, CDR2 FQGTGA. CDR3 length: 13 amino acids. V lost 5 bases to trimming and J lost 7 bases, with 12 bases between them. This CDR3 is CASSLGAGQPQHF. For the CDR3, the DNA is TGTGCCAGCAGCCTCGGGGCGGGGCAGCCCCAGCATTTT.

The chain combines TRBV4-2 with TRBJ1-1; 8 bases agree with TRBD1. The junction had 17 bases not matched to a gene; V was cut back by 4 bases and J by 10 bases. Germline V gives CDR1 LGHNA, CDR2 YNFKEQ. The CDR3 consists of 16 residues. The CDR3 here is CASSRKYTGGDSGAFF. CDR3 bases: TGTGCCAGCAGCCGAAAATATACAGGGGGGGATTCTGGAGCTTTCTTT.

This chain joins TRBV5-1 and TRBJ2-1, with 10 bases aligning to TRBD2. The CDR3 runs 15 residues. The V gene end was trimmed by 0 bases and the J gene end by 9 bases; junction bases not matched to a gene: 6. The germline V gene has CDR1 SGHRS and CDR2 YFSETQ. The CDR3 DNA reads as TGCGCCAGCAGCTTGGCAGGGACTAGCGCGACTGAGCAGTTCTTC. Amino acids: CASSLAGTSATEQFF.

The chain carries TRBV18 and TRBJ1-1; D is ambiguous. The CDR3 is 13 residues long. CDR1 is KGHSH and CDR2 is LQKENI in the germline V gene. The V end was cut by 8 bases, the J end by 0 bases, with 10 bases between. DNA of the CDR3: TGTGCCAGCCAGCCCCGGCTGAACACTGAAGCTTTCTTT. It encodes CASQPRLNTEAFF.

This clone occurred once. The rearrangement uses TRBV11-2 and TRBJ1-3; no reliable D call. There are 14 residues in the CDR3. Germline lookup yields CDR1 SGHAT and CDR2 FQNNGV. V lost 5 bases to trimming and J lost 0 bases, with 8 bases between them. CDR3 nucleotides: TGTGCCAGCAGCCAAAGAAGCTCTGGAAACACCATATATTTT. Amino acid sequence: CASSQRSSGNTIYF.

This clone was seen a single time. The chain employs TRBV6-1 and TRBJ1-1; D uncertain. In germline, CDR1 is MNHNS, CDR2 SASEGT. The CDR3 is made up of 13 amino acids. With 2 bases removed from V and 11 bases from J, the gap between germline ends came to 15 bases. The CDR3 loop reads CASSEWPFPSAFF. The CDR3 DNA sequence: TGTGCCAGCAGTGAATGGCCCTTCCCTTCTGCTTTCTTT.

The rearrangement links TRBV9 to TRBJ2-1, with D perhaps given as TRBD1 or TRBD2 (5 bases each). CDR1 SGDLS and CDR2 YYNGEE come from the germline V gene. This CDR3 contains 13 residues. V was shortened by 0 bases and J by 8 bases, with 9 bases between the two germline ends. The CDR3 here is CASSVGTGHEQFF. In DNA, the CDR3 is TGTGCCAGCAGCGTAGGTACGGGGCATGAGCAGTTCTTC.

The chain combines TRBV28 with TRBJ1-2, with a weak D call TRBD1 (6 bases). The CDR3 extends over 15 amino acids. In germline, CDR1 is MDHEN, CDR2 SYDVKM. V lost 5 bases and J 4 bases, leaving 17 bases between the germline ends. CDR3 region: CASSPGGAGAYGYTF. The CDR3 DNA sequence: TGTGCCAGCAGTCCCGGGGGGGCAGGTGCCTATGGCTACACCTTC.

The V call is TRBV4-1, the J call TRBJ1-1; D gene uncertain. Per germline, CDR1 MGHRA and CDR2 YSYEKL. V was shortened by 1 base and J by 3 bases, with 6 bases between the two germline ends. CDR3 length equals 13 residues. The CDR3 spells CASSQVWDTEAFF. CDR3 coding DNA: TGCGCCAGCAGCCAAGTTTGGGACACTGAAGCTTTCTTT.